There are many counts of the clone carrying this T cell receptor beta chain. Antigen: not known. Indicated time point: newly diagnosed GD, antithyroid drugs for less than 3 months. PBMC-extracted RNA yielded the TCR library. Relying on iRepertoire HTBI primers and Arm-PCR of CDR3 regions, the team built TCR beta libraries. TCRdb itself ran the multiplex PCR reads through MiXCR, one entry per CDR3 protein. The data show about 300,000 distinct CDR3 sequences, 15% to 20% seen once. Trimming pared 5 bases from V and 0 bases from J, leaving 12 bases between. CDR3 size: 15 residues. Germline V gene lookup returns CDR1 MDHEN and CDR2 SYDVKM. The sample belongs to a study of regulatory T cells in long-lasting Graves disease. Study-wide results and limits: Researchers examined only peripheral blood and not thyroid tissue. Reduced TCR diversity was observed in persistent Graves' patients versus newly diagnosed patients.

This material consisted of peripheral blood mononuclear cells (PBMCs), taken at new diagnosis, from a patient treated with antithyroid drugs. V is TRBV28 and J is TRBJ2-3, with a tentative D call TRBD2 (6 bases). The sequence came from a female donor with Graves disease. CDR3: CASSRPSGSTDTQYF. The CDR3 nucleotides read TGTGCCAGCAGTCGCCCGAGCGGGAGCACAGATACGCAGTATTTT.